This T cell receptor beta chain comes out of a study of cytomegalovirus exposure and HLA in healthy donors. Study-level results: Researchers counted some 150 TCR beta chains as cytomegalovirus-associated.

Details on this clone: The antigen remains undetermined.

This CDR3 is 16 amino acids long. From germline, CDR1 is SNHLY and CDR2 FYNNEI. V lost 6 bases to trimming and J lost 4 bases; unmatched junction nucleotides: 12. PCR employed 60 Vbeta and 13 Jbeta primers. Data came from immunoSEQ multiplex PCR; TCRdb stores just in-frame clones and leaves some out. The data contain some 120,000 clones, 80% of them singletons. The specimen sequenced was PBMCs. This TCR came from a middle-aged man in good health and CMV-seronegative. V is TRBV2 and J is TRBJ1-5; TRBD1 aligns across 7 bases. In nucleotides, the CDR3 is TGTGCCAGCAGAAGGACAGGATTCGCCATGAATCAGCCCCAGCATTTT. Residues: CASRRTGFAMNQPQHF.